Each of the 9 T cell receptor beta chains below was sequenced from the same sample in a study of T cells in Graves' hyperthyroidism and ophthalmopathy. The CDR3 regions of TCR beta were amplified from RNA transcripts. HTBI primers were the set used in a first-round RT-PCR of the TCR CDR3. TCRdb used MiXCR to reprocess the multiplex PCR reads, holding one entry per CDR3 protein. This table has under 600,000 distinct CDR3 sequences, about a sixth appearing once. Sequences were obtained from blood. Source of these receptors: a woman aged 40 to 55 with Graves' ophthalmopathy.

This chain links TRBV29-1 with TRBJ1-2; no firm D call. V was pared by 0 bases and J by 6 bases, with 14 bases between. The V gene's germline CDR1 is SQVTM and CDR2 ANQGSEA. CDR3 length: 14 residues. CDR3 in DNA: TGCAGCGTTGAAGAACAGTCAGGTCTAAATGGCTACACCTTC. Encoded protein: CSVEEQSGLNGYTF.

About this clonotype itself: The germline gene is not matched at one end of the junction; a read error may be the cause. This chain joins TRBV7-9 and TRBJ2-5; perhaps TRBD2 as D (6 bases). Germline lookup yields CDR1 SEHNR and CDR2 FQNEAQ (reference sequence). CDR3 length: 17 residues. The chain's CDR3 is CASSQDPPIAGRETQYF. CDR3 sequence (DNA): TGCGCCAGCAGCCAAGATCCCCCAATCGCGGGACGGGAGACCCAGTACTTC.

This clonotype has at least ten counts. The chain links TRBV20-1 to TRBJ2-1; 12 nucleotides agree with TRBD2. The V gene's germline CDR1 is DFQATT and CDR2 SNEGSKA (reference sequence). The CDR3 runs to 15 residues. With 3 bases clipped from V and 4 bases from J, the junction kept 4 bases outside the gene matches. Here the CDR3 reads CSASPGLAGYNEQFF. The CDR3 DNA reads as TGCAGTGCTAGTCCGGGACTAGCGGGTTACAATGAGCAGTTCTTC.

This clonotype occurred a few times. The rearrangement joins TRBV6-5 to TRBJ2-1; 7 bases map to TRBD2. Germline-derived CDR1 and CDR2 are MNHEY and SVGAGI. This CDR3 is 17 amino acids long. After removal of 0 bases from V and 0 bases from J, the junction contained 5 bases not matched to a gene. CDR3 region: CASSYSASGYSYNEQFF. The CDR3 nucleotides are TGTGCCAGCAGTTACTCGGCTAGCGGATACTCCTACAATGAGCAGTTCTTC.

At least ten counts were recorded for this clonotype. The gene calls are TRBV19 and TRBJ2-1; 8 bases line up with TRBD2. CDR3 length: 14 residues. With 5 bases clipped from V and 5 bases from J, the junction kept 5 bases outside the gene matches. CDR1 is LNHDA and CDR2 is SQIVND in the germline V gene (reference sequence). The CDR3 is CASSQGLGNNEQFF. The CDR3 DNA is TGTGCCAGTAGTCAGGGACTAGGCAACAATGAGCAGTTCTTC.

The chain recombines TRBV19 with TRBJ1-2; 8 positions match TRBD1. CDR1 and CDR2 from the germline V gene are LNHDA and SQIVND (reference sequence). The CDR3 is made up of 14 amino acids. Trimming cost V 3 bases and J 5 bases; bases outside gene matches: 5. CDR3 loop: CASSMGQVAYGYTF. CDR3 nucleotide sequence: TGTGCCAGTAGTATGGGACAGGTCGCTTATGGCTACACCTTC. Drawing the rest from reference TRBV19 and TRBJ1-2, the complete variable domain is DGGITQSPKYLFRKEGQNVTLSCEQNLNHDAMYWYRQDPGQGLRLIYYSQIVNDFQKGDIAEGYSVSREKKESFPLTVTSAQKNPTAFYLCASSMGQVAYGYTFGSGTRLTVV.

The chain carries TRBV5-1 and TRBJ1-6; D call uncertain. Germline loops: CDR1 SGHRS, CDR2 YFSETQ. This CDR3 has 13 amino acids. V lost 4 bases to trimming and J lost 9 bases, with 11 bases between them. The DNA of the CDR3 is TGCGCCAGCAGCCAGGACCCCCCTTCACCCCTCCACTTT. Protein product: CASSQDPPSPLHF. Together with reference TRBV5-1 and TRBJ1-6, the CDR3 gives the full variable domain: KAGVTQTPRYLIKTRGQQVTLSCSPISGHRSVSWYQQTPGQGLQFLFEYFSETQRNKGNFPGRFSGRQFSNSRSEMNVSTLELGDSALYLCASSQDPPSPLHFGNGTRLTVT.

The J gene is TRBJ2-6, the V gene TRBV7-9; D is undetermined. The germline V and J ends were trimmed by 2 bases and 6 bases, with 14 bases remaining between them. The CDR3 runs 16 residues. Germline CDR1 SEHNR, CDR2 FQNEAQ (reference sequence). The CDR3 DNA reads as TGTGCCAGCAGCTTAATCTGGCAATCGGAGGCCAACGTCCTGACTTTC. This gives the protein CASSLIWQSEANVLTF.

This clonotype was found once. The chain combines TRBV9 with TRBJ1-2, with D hard to call. Trimming pared 1 base from V and 2 bases from J, leaving 6 bases between. CDR1 and CDR2 from the germline V gene are SGDLS and YYNGEE. There are 13 residues in the CDR3. The CDR3 nucleotides are TGTGCCAGCAGCGTAACGGACAACTATGGCTACACCTTC. As protein: CASSVTDNYGYTF.